This T cell receptor beta chain was sequenced for a study of T cell repertoires in cytomegalovirus infection. Whole-study findings and limits: CMV-specific TCR beta clonotypes restricted by HLA-C dominated the ex vivo response.

CDR1 SGHAT and CDR2 FQNNGV come from the germline V gene. The ends were cut back, 4 bases at V and 2 bases at J, with 15 bases in the middle. CDR3 size: 16 residues. One entry per CDR3 protein results from TCRdb running MiXCR on the reads. The data hold approximately 1,000,000 distinct CDR3 sequences, with more than 25% observed a single time. This clonotype was detected only a few times. Antigen unknown. The sample consisted of cultured CD8+ T cells from PBMCs, taken from culture after CMV antigen stimulation. The sequence came from a human donor in good health (CMV status not recorded). Some clones in this sample may be carry-over from other donors' samples. The V call is TRBV11-2, the J call TRBJ1-3; D is possibly TRBD1 (5 bases). This CDR3 reads CASSSPRREAGNTIYF. The CDR3 DNA is TGTGCCAGCAGCTCCCCGCGCAGGGAAGCTGGAAACACCATATATTTT.